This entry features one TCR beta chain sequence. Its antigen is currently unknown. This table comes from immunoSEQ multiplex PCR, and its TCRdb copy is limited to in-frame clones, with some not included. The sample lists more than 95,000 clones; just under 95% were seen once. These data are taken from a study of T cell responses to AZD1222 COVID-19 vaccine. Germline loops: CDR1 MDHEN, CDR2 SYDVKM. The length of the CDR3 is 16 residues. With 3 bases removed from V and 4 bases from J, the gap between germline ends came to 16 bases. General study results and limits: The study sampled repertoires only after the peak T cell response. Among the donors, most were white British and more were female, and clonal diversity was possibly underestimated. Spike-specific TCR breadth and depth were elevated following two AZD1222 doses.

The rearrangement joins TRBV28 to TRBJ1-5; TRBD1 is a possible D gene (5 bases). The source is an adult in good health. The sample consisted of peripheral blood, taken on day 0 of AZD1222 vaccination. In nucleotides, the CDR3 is TGTGCCAGCAGTTTGAGGGCTGGGACGGGGAATCAGCCCCAGCATTTT. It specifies CASSLRAGTGNQPQHF.